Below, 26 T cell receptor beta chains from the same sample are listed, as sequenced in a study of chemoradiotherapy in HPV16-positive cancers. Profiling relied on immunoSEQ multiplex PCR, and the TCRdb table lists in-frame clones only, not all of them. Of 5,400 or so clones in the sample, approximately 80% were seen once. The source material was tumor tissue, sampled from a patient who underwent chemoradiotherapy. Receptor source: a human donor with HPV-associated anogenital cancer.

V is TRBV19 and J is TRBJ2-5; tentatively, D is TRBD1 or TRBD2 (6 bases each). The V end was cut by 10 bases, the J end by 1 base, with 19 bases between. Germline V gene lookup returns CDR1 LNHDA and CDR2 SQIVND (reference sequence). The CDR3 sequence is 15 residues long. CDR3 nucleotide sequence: TGTGCCACCACGATCTCCGGGGGCACCCAAGAGACCCAGTACTTC. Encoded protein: CATTISGGTQETQYF.

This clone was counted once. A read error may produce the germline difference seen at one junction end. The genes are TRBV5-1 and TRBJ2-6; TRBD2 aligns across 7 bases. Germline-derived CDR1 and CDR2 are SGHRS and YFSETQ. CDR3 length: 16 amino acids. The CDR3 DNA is TGCGCCAGCACCTTGGGGGGAGGGTCTGGGGCCAACGTCCTGACTTTC. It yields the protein CASTLGGGSGANVLTF.

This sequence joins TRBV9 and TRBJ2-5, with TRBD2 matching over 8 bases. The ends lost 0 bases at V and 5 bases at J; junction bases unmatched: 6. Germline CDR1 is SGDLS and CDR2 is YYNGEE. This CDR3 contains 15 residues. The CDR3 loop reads CASSVDAGGTETQYF. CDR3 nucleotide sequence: TGTGCCAGCAGCGTAGACGCGGGGGGCACGGAGACCCAGTACTTC.

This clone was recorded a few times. In DNA, the CDR3 is TGTGCCAGCAGTTACCCGGGACAGGGATATTCACCCCTCCACTTT. Encoded protein: CASSYPGQGYSPLHF. The V and J genes are TRBV6-5 and TRBJ1-6, with TRBD1 identical over 9 bases. CDR3 length equals 15 residues. The V segment lost 2 bases and the J segment 8 bases; nucleotides outside the gene matches: 4. Germline lookup yields CDR1 MNHEY and CDR2 SVGAGI.

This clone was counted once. DNA for the CDR3: TGTGCCAGCACCCGTAGCGGGGGGGCGTCCGAGCAGTACTTC. It codes for CASTRSGGASEQYF. The rearrangement uses TRBV6-5 and TRBJ2-7; 11 nucleotides align to TRBD2. The germline V gene has CDR1 MNHEY and CDR2 SVGAGI. The junction had 8 bases not matched to a gene; V was cut back by 7 bases and J by 6 bases. This CDR3 has 14 residues.

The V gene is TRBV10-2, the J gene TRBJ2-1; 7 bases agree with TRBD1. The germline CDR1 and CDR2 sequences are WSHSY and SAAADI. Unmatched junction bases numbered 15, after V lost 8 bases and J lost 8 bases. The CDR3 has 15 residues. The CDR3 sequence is CASSEVGTEVHEQFF. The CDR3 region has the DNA TGCGCCAGCTCGGAGGTTGGGACAGAGGTCCATGAGCAGTTCTTC.

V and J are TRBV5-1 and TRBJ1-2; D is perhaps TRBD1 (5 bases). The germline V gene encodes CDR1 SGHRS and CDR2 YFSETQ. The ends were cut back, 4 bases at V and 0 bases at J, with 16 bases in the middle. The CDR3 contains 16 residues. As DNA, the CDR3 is TGCGCCAGCAGCACTGGATGGGGGGGAACTAACTATGGCTACACCTTC. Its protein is CASSTGWGGTNYGYTF.

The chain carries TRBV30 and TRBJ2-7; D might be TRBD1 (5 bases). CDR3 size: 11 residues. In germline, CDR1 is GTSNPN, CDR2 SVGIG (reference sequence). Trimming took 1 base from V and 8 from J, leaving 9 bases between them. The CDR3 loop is CAWSGRVKQYF. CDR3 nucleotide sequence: TGTGCCTGGAGTGGCAGGGTAAAGCAGTACTTC.

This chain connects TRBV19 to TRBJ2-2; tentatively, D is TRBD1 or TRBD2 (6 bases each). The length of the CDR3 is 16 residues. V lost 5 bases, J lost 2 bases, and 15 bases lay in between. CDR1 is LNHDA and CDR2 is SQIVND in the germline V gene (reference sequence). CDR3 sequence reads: CASSVWGADNTGELFF. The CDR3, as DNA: TGTGCCAGTAGTGTATGGGGGGCTGATAACACCGGGGAGCTGTTTTTT. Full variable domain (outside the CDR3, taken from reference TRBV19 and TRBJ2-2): DGGITQSPKYLFRKEGQNVTLSCEQNLNHDAMYWYRQDPGQGLRLIYYSQIVNDFQKGDIAEGYSVSREKKESFPLTVTSAQKNPTAFYLCASSVWGADNTGELFFGEGSRLTVL.

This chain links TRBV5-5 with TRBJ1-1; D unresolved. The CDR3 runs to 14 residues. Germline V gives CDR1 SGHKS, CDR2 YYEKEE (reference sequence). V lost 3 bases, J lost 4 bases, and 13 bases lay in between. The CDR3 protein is CASSSRSLATEAFF. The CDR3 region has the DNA TGTGCCAGCAGCTCGCGGAGTCTGGCCACTGAAGCTTTCTTT.

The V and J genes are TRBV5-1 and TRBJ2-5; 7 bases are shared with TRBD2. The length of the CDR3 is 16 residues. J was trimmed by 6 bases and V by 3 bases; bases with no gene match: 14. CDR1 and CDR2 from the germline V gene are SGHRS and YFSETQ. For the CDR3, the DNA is TGCGCCAGCAGCTACCCCGGACTAGAGGCGGTGAAGACCCAGTACTTC. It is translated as CASSYPGLEAVKTQYF.

The CDR3 sequence: CASSPEATSPLHF. The CDR3 DNA follows: TGTGCCAGCAGTCCGGAAGCTACTTCACCCCTCCACTTT. The V gene is TRBV6-4, the J gene TRBJ1-6; D unclear. V dropped 5 bases and J dropped 9 bases, with 11 bases sitting between them. CDR1 is MRHNA, CDR2 SNTAGT, per germline. The CDR3 sequence is 13 residues long.

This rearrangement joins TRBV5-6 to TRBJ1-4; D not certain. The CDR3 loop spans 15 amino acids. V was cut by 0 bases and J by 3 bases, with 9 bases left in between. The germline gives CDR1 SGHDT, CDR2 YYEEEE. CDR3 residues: CASSLAGSSNEKLFF. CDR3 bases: TGTGCCAGCAGCTTGGCGGGGTCTTCTAATGAAAAACTGTTTTTT.

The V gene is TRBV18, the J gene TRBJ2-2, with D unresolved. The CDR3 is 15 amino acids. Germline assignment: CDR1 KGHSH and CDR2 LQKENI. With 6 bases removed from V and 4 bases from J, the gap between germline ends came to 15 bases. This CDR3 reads CASSSLPRSTGELFF. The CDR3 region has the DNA TGTGCCAGCTCCTCCCTCCCCCGGTCCACCGGGGAGCTGTTTTTT.

The CDR3 region has the DNA TGTGCTAGTGGTTTGCGCACGGGGACAGGGGATAGCAATCAGCCCCAGCATTTT. It specifies CASGLRTGTGDSNQPQHF. The chain combines TRBV12-5 with TRBJ1-5; 10 bases fit TRBD1. V gave up 2 bases and J gave up 0 bases; unmatched junction bases: 7. This CDR3 region has 18 residues. Germline V gene sequence: CDR1 LGHNT, CDR2 FRNRAP. The entire variable domain, with the rest obtained from reference TRBV12-5 and TRBJ1-5, is as follows: DARVTQTPRHKVTEMGQEVTMRCQPILGHNTVFWYRQTMMQGLELLAYFRNRAPLDDSGMPKDRFSAEMPDATLATLKIQPSEPRDSAVYFCASGLRTGTGDSNQPQHFGDGTRLSIL.

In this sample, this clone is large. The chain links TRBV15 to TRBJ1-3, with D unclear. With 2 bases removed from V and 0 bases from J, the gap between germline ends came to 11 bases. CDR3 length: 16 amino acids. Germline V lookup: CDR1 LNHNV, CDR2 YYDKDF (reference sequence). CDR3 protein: CATSRTKVDSGNTIYF. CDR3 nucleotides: TGTGCCACCAGCAGAACCAAAGTTGACTCTGGAAACACCATATATTTT. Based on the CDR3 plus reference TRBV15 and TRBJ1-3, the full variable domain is DAMVIQNPRYQVTQFGKPVTLSCSQTLNHNVMYWYQQKSSQAPKLLFHYYDKDFNNEADTPDNFQSRRPNTSFCFLDIRSPGLGDTAMYLCATSRTKVDSGNTIYFGEGSWLTVV.

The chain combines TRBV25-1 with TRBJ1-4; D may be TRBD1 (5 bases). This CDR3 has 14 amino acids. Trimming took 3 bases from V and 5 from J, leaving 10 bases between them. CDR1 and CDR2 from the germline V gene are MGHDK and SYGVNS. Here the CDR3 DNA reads TGTGCCAGCAGTGACGGACAAATAAATGAAAAACTGTTTTTT. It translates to CASSDGQINEKLFF.

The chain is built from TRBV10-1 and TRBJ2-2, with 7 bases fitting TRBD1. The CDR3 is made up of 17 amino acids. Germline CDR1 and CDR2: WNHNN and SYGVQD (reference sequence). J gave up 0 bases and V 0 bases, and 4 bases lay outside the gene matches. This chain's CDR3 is CASSESVGTANTGELFF. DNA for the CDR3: TGCGCCAGCAGTGAGTCGGTAGGGACAGCGAACACCGGGGAGCTGTTTTTT.

In DNA form, the CDR3 reads TGTGCCAGCTCACCCACGACACCGGGGCCTATGAACACTGAAGCTTTCTTT. Its protein is CASSPTTPGPMNTEAFF. The chain recombines TRBV18 with TRBJ1-1; D is perhaps TRBD1 (5 bases). From germline, CDR1 is KGHSH and CDR2 LQKENI. The CDR3 contains 17 residues. Trimming took 3 bases from V and 0 from J, leaving 17 bases between them.

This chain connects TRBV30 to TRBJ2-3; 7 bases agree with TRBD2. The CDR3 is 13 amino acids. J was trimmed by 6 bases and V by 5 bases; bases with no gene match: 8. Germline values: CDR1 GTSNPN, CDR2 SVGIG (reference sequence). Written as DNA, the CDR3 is TGTGCCTGGGGACTAGGGAGTGCCGATACGCAGTATTTT. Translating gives CAWGLGSADTQYF.

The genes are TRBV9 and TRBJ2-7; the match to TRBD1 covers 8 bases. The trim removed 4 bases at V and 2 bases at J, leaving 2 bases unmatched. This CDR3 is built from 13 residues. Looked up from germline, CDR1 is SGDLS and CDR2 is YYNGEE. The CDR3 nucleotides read TGTGCCAGCAGCAAGACAGGGGCCTACGAGCAGTACTTC. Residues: CASSKTGAYEQYF.

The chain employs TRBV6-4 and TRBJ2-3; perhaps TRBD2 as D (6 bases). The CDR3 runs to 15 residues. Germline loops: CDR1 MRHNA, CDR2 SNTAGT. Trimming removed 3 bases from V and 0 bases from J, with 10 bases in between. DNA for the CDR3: TGTGCCAGCAGTGAAGGTCGGGGGAGCACAGATACGCAGTATTTT. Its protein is CASSEGRGSTDTQYF.

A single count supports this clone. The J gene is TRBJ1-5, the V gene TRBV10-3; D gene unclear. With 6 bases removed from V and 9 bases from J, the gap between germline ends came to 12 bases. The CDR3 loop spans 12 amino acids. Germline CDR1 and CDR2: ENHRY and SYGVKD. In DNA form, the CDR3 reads TGTGCCATCAGCAAGACCGGGCGGCCCCAGCATTTT. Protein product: CAISKTGRPQHF.

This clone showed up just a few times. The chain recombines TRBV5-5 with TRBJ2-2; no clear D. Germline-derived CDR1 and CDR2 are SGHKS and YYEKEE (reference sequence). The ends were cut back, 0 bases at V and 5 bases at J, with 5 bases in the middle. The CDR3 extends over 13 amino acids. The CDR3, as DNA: TGTGCCAGCAGCTTGGTGGGGACCGGGGAGCTGTTTTTT. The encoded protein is CASSLVGTGELFF.

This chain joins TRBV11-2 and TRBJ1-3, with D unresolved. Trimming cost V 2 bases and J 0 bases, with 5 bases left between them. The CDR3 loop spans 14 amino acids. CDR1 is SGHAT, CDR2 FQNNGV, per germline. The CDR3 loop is CASSLSVSGNTIYF. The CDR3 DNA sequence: TGTGCCAGCAGCTTATCAGTCTCTGGAAACACCATATATTTT.

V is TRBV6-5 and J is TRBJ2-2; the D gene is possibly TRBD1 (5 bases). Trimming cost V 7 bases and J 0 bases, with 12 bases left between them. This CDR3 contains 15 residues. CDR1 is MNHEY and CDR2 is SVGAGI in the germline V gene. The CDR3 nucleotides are TGTGCCAGCAACCCTCAGGGATCGAACACCGGGGAGCTGTTTTTT. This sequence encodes CASNPQGSNTGELFF.